This record looks at one T cell receptor (beta chain) sequence and its context. Its specificity is unknown. The V gene's germline CDR1 is MNHEY and CDR2 SVGAGI. After removal of 10 bases from V and 14 bases from J, the junction contained 9 bases not matched to a gene. The CDR3 covers 11 residues. The sample originates from a study of human T cells and chemical hapten exposure. As for the study in general: Alopecia universalis, totalis or areata was present in patients who were mostly female. General study findings and limits: TCRs exceeding a frequency of 1 in 1000 stayed unchanged under DPC sensitization.

Original handling: Samples had a median of roughly 100,000 TCRs, ranging about 20,000 to 700,000. TCRdb independently ran MiXCR on the RACE reads; one entry per CDR3 protein. The V and J calls, along with clone size, are taken from TCRdb and not from the paper's own processing. The repertoire holds fewer than 400,000 distinct CDR3 sequences, with approximately 6.9% as singletons. Time point denoted: patch test 1, 2 weeks after DPC sensitization. The treatment: therapeutic diphenylcyclopropenone sensitization with weekly scalp DPC. Unfractionated whole blood yielded total RNA. The source of this sequence is a young woman with alopecia areata. Some clones in this sample may be carry-over from other donors' samples. The V and J genes are TRBV6-5 and TRBJ2-1; 9 bases fit TRBD1. The sequencing used whole blood, collected in connection with sensitization to the hapten diphenylcyclopropenone (DPC). This CDR3 is CATRNRGHKFF. DNA for the CDR3: TGTGCCACCCGAAACAGGGGGCATAAGTTCTTC.